One sample yielded the 28 T cell receptor beta chains listed below, sequenced in a study of T-cell memory formation after mild COVID-19. MiXCR, run by TCRdb on the 5' RACE reads, gives a single entry per CDR3 protein. The sample comprises 150,000 to 200,000 distinct CDR3 sequences, around a tenth of which are singletons, and 3% to 4% rests with the top ten. Material: PBMCs or a T cell subset sorted from them (not recorded which). The receptors originated from a man aged 18 to 30 who had mild COVID-19 (a few samples of this study predate the infection). Cell type and time point are not known.

The rearrangement joins TRBV18 to TRBJ2-1, with D tentatively TRBD1 or TRBD2 (5 bases each). Trimming removed 6 bases from V and 3 bases from J, with 15 bases in between. Germline CDR1 and CDR2: KGHSH and LQKENI. This CDR3 spans 15 amino acids. CDR3 DNA: TGTGCCAGCTCCACCCCGGGACGGGACTACAATGAGCAGTTCTTC. As protein: CASSTPGRDYNEQFF.

The chain has TRBV7-2 and TRBJ1-1; D gene ambiguous. The CDR3 is 12 amino acids. CDR1 is SGHTA and CDR2 is FQGNSA in the germline V gene. Trimming took off 5 bases at V and 4 bases at J, with 8 bases between the two ends. CDR3 sequence (DNA): TGTGCCAGCAGCAAATGGAGCACTGAAGCTTTCTTT. It yields the protein CASSKWSTEAFF.

This clonotype showed up many times. V and J are TRBV7-2 and TRBJ2-7; tentatively, D is TRBD1 (5 bases). The CDR3 is 14 amino acids. Germline V gives CDR1 SGHTA, CDR2 FQGNSA. V lost 1 base, J lost 7 bases, and 14 bases lay in between. CDR3 protein: CASSLGQGVGEQYF. The CDR3 nucleotides read TGTGCCAGCAGCTTAGGTCAGGGTGTGGGAGAGCAGTACTTC.

This clonotype was counted only a few times. Germline and junction disagree at one end, which may indicate a read error. The V and J genes are TRBV7-9 and TRBJ2-1; D perhaps matches TRBD1 (5 bases). The CDR3 consists of 12 residues. CDR1 is SEHNR, CDR2 FQNEAQ, per germline (reference sequence). The chain's CDR3 is CASSLRQPPPVF. The CDR3 DNA is TGTGCCAGCAGCTTACGACAGCCGCCGCCAGTCTTC.

This chain uses TRBV7-9 with TRBJ1-2; tentatively, D is TRBD1 (5 bases). V gave up 1 base and J gave up 5 bases, with 14 bases separating them. Germline CDR1 reads SEHNR; CDR2 reads FQNEAQ (reference sequence). CDR3 length: 15 residues. The CDR3 nucleotides are TGTGCCAGCAGCTTAGGCGCGGCAGGGAGATATGGCTACACCTTC. Translation gives CASSLGAAGRYGYTF.

V and J are TRBV6-1 and TRBJ1-5; D perhaps matches TRBD1 (6 bases). CDR1 is MNHNS and CDR2 is SASEGT in the germline V gene. The CDR3 loop spans 14 amino acids. V gave up 7 bases and J gave up 5 bases, with 15 bases separating them. CDR3 DNA sequence: TGTGCCAGCAATACCAGGGGTTTGGATCAGCCCCAGCATTTT. Protein product: CASNTRGLDQPQHF.

Only a few counts were recorded for this clonotype. The chain recombines TRBV7-2 with TRBJ2-3; D is unclear. The CDR3 sequence is 17 residues long. The germline gives CDR1 SGHTA, CDR2 FQGNSA. V shed 4 bases and J shed 0 bases, with 17 bases lying between them. The CDR3 region is CASSSYPRVGSTDTQYF. For the CDR3, the DNA is TGTGCCAGCAGCTCTTACCCCCGTGTGGGGAGCACAGATACGCAGTATTTT.

This clonotype was counted many times. V usage is TRBV12-3 or TRBV12-4 and J usage is TRBJ1-1, with TRBD1 as a possible D gene (5 bases). CDR3 length: 15 residues. V lost 1 base and J lost 0, with 9 bases in between. The CDR3 DNA sequence: TGTGCCAGCAGTTTAGACGCGGGGCTGAACACTGAAGCTTTCTTT. Translating it yields CASSLDAGLNTEAFF.

This clonotype has a count of ten or more. The chain carries TRBV4-1 and TRBJ2-3; maybe TRBD1 (6 bases). Germline CDR1 and CDR2: MGHRA and YSYEKL. Trimming left V 3 bases short and J 6 bases short, with 10 bases between. The CDR3 consists of 13 residues. The CDR3 spells CASSQTGLDTQYF. The DNA of the CDR3 is TGCGCCAGCAGCCAGACAGGTTTGGATACGCAGTATTTT.

This clonotype has more than one count but fewer than ten. V gene TRBV6-2 or TRBV6-3 combines with J gene TRBJ2-4; TRBD1 is a possible D gene (5 bases). V lost 0 bases and J 6 bases, leaving 9 bases between the germline ends. The CDR3 spans 14 residues. Germline V gene lookup returns CDR1 MNHEY and CDR2 SVGEGT. The CDR3 nucleotides are TGTGCCAGCAGTTACTCACGACAGTTAAACATTCAGTACTTC. This encodes CASSYSRQLNIQYF.

The rearrangement joins TRBV5-6 to TRBJ1-3; TRBD1 aligns across 8 bases. Germline values: CDR1 SGHDT, CDR2 YYEEEE. With V trimmed by 10 bases and J by 8 bases, 11 bases remained unmatched. The CDR3 contains 13 residues. The CDR3 here is CAASGQAQDTIYF. The DNA for the CDR3 is TGTGCCGCCTCGGGACAGGCACAGGACACCATATATTTT.

This clonotype was seen many times. This chain joins TRBV7-9 and TRBJ1-1, with a weak D call TRBD1 (6 bases). The length of the CDR3 is 15 residues. With 2 bases removed from V and 4 bases from J, the gap between germline ends came to 14 bases. CDR1 and CDR2 (germline): SEHNR, FQNEAQ (reference sequence). The CDR3 region is CASSLTHQGLTEAFF. The CDR3 DNA reads TGTGCCAGCAGCTTAACCCATCAGGGGCTCACTGAAGCTTTCTTT.

Ten or more counts support this clonotype. The chain has TRBV12-3 or TRBV12-4 and TRBJ2-3; 7 bases agree with TRBD2. The length of the CDR3 is 15 residues. V shed 0 bases and J 2 bases; nucleotides not matched to a gene: 2. In DNA form, the CDR3 reads TGTGCCAGCAGTTTAGCGGGGGGGAACACAGATACGCAGTATTTT. It translates to CASSLAGGNTDTQYF.

The V gene is TRBV18, the J gene TRBJ1-5, with a weak D call TRBD1 (6 bases). Trimming left V 2 bases short and J 4 bases short, with 9 bases between. Per germline, CDR1 KGHSH and CDR2 LQKENI. The CDR3 has 14 amino acids. The CDR3 DNA reads as TGTGCCAGCTCACCAACAGGGACAAATCAGCCCCAGCATTTT. Amino acid sequence: CASSPTGTNQPQHF.

The J gene is TRBJ2-3, the V gene TRBV7-3; D gene unclear. The germline V gene has CDR1 SGHTA and CDR2 FQGTGA. With 5 bases removed from V and 2 bases from J, the gap between germline ends came to 14 bases. CDR3 length equals 15 residues. The CDR3: CASSTPSAPTDTQYF. The CDR3 nucleotides read TGTGCCAGCAGCACCCCCAGCGCCCCCACAGATACGCAGTATTTT.

The chain links TRBV30 to TRBJ2-3, with 8 bases that match TRBD2. The germline CDR1 and CDR2 sequences are GTSNPN and SVGIG (reference sequence). The CDR3 runs 15 residues. V trimming: 3 bases; J trimming: 0 bases; junction bases outside the gene matches: 5. The CDR3, as DNA: TGTGCCTGGAGAACTAGCGGTACTAGCACAGATACGCAGTATTTT. Translation: CAWRTSGTSTDTQYF.

This clonotype occurred a few times. The chain is built from TRBV12-3 or TRBV12-4 and TRBJ2-7; TRBD1 agrees at 8 bases. Trimming took 4 bases from V and 3 from J; bases not matched to a gene: 8. The CDR3 spans 15 residues. The CDR3 sequence is CASSSRQGKRYEQYF. Here the CDR3 DNA reads TGTGCCAGCAGTTCGCGACAGGGGAAACGCTACGAGCAGTACTTC.

This clonotype was counted many times. The rearrangement joins TRBV4-1 to TRBJ2-4; no clear D gene. This CDR3 spans 11 amino acids. CDR1 and CDR2 (germline): MGHRA, YSYEKL. Trimming left V 1 base short and J 14 bases short, with 9 bases between. The DNA for the CDR3 is TGCGCCAGCAGCCAAGCGGACCGCAAGTACTTC. Protein sequence: CASSQADRKYF.

The chain joins TRBV20-1 to TRBJ2-5, with TRBD1 matching over 8 bases. The V gene's germline CDR1 is DFQATT and CDR2 SNEGSKA (reference sequence). The V and J ends lost 5 bases and 5 bases, in that order; junction bases with no gene match: 10. This CDR3 has 14 amino acids. The CDR3 nucleotides are TGCAGTGCTGAACGGCAGGGGGCTGGGGAGACCCAGTACTTC. It codes for CSAERQGAGETQYF.

A few counts support this clonotype. The J gene is TRBJ1-2, the V gene TRBV30; no reliable D call. The V gene's germline CDR1 is GTSNPN and CDR2 SVGIG (reference sequence). The CDR3 sequence is 14 residues long. V lost 1 base and J 4 bases, leaving 13 bases between the germline ends. For the CDR3, the DNA is TGTGCCTGGAGTGGGCCATTTCTCGGCTATGGCTACACCTTC. It encodes CAWSGPFLGYGYTF.

This clonotype has only a few counts. V and J are TRBV6-5 and TRBJ2-2, with 9 nucleotides matching TRBD1. This CDR3 has 16 amino acids. Germline CDR1 and CDR2: MNHEY and SVGAGI. The ends lost 3 bases at V and 5 bases at J; junction bases unmatched: 7. CDR3 DNA sequence: TGTGCCAGCAGTTATAGGACAGGGGCGGGTACCGGGGAGCTGTTTTTT. Translating it yields CASSYRTGAGTGELFF.

The chain carries TRBV7-9 and TRBJ2-1; D is unresolved. V lost 1 base to trimming and J lost 7 bases, with 8 bases between them. Germline V gene sequence: CDR1 SEHNR, CDR2 FQNEAQ (reference sequence). The CDR3 is made up of 13 amino acids. The CDR3 nucleotides read TGTGCCAGCAGCTTAGTGTTGATAAATGAGCAGTTCTTC. Residues: CASSLVLINEQFF. The full variable domain, rest sourced from reference TRBV7-9 and TRBJ2-1, is DTGVSQNPRHKITKRGQNVTFRCDPISEHNRLYWYRQTLGQGPEFLTYFQNEAQLEKSRLLSDRFSAERPKGSFSTLEIQRTEQGDSAMYLCASSLVLINEQFFGPGTRLTVL.

This clonotype was seen more than once but under ten times. The chain links TRBV5-8 to TRBJ2-6; the D is unclear. V was cut by 2 bases and J by 2 bases, with 8 bases left in between. The germline V gene has CDR1 SGHTS and CDR2 YDEGEE. The CDR3 runs to 15 residues. The CDR3 DNA is TGTGCCAGCAGCTTTGACCTAACTGGGGCCAACGTCCTGACTTTC. Translated: CASSFDLTGANVLTF.

This clonotype came up many times. The gene calls are TRBV5-6 and TRBJ2-1; 11 positions agree with TRBD2. Germline CDR1 and CDR2: SGHDT and YYEEEE. With 3 bases clipped from V and 6 bases from J, the junction kept 14 bases outside the gene matches. This CDR3 spans 18 amino acids. The CDR3 DNA sequence: TGTGCCAGCAGCTCCCAACTAGCGGGGGCGCTACGGGTCAATGAGCAGTTCTTC. It is translated as CASSSQLAGALRVNEQFF. The full variable domain, with the rest looked up from reference TRBV5-6 and TRBJ2-1, is DAGVTQSPTHLIKTRGQQVTLRCSPKSGHDTVSWYQQALGQGPQFIFQYYEEEERQRGNFPDRFSGHQFPNYSSELNVNALLLGDSALYLCASSSQLAGALRVNEQFFGPGTRLTVL.

This clonotype was detected ten times or more. J is TRBJ1-2 and V is TRBV29-1; TRBD1 matches 7 bases. V was pared by 1 base and J by 10 bases, with 6 bases of the junction left unmatched. There are 12 residues in the CDR3. Germline V gives CDR1 SQVTM, CDR2 ANQGSEA. The CDR3 bases are TGCAGCGTTGAAGGGCCAGGGGGAGCCTACACCTTC. Its translation: CSVEGPGGAYTF.

This clonotype has ten or more counts. The V call is TRBV20-1, the J call TRBJ2-7; TRBD1 agrees at 7 bases. CDR3 length: 13 amino acids. The germline V gene has CDR1 DFQATT and CDR2 SNEGSKA (reference sequence). Losses at the gene ends were 5 bases for V and 2 bases for J; bases not matched to a gene: 6. The CDR3 DNA is TGCAGTGCTCGACAGGGACAGACCTACGAGCAGTACTTC. Protein: CSARQGQTYEQYF.

This clonotype showed up just a few times. This chain links TRBV12-3 or TRBV12-4 with TRBJ2-1; D remains ambiguous. V gave up 6 bases and J gave up 5 bases, with 8 bases separating them. CDR3 length equals 12 residues. In DNA form, the CDR3 reads TGTGCCAGCAGCCCAAGGCACAATGAGCAGTTCTTC. Encoded protein: CASSPRHNEQFF.

The rearrangement links TRBV20-1 to TRBJ2-7; D is perhaps TRBD2 (6 bases). Germline loops: CDR1 DFQATT, CDR2 SNEGSKA (reference sequence). This CDR3 spans 10 amino acids. V was cut by 5 bases and J by 7 bases, with 9 bases left in between. CDR3 nucleotide sequence: TGCAGTGCTGCCCGGGGGGAGCAGTACTTC. It specifies CSAARGEQYF.